The 32 T cell receptor beta chains presented below share a single source sample, sequenced in a study of human thymus T cells. In corrective heart surgery, resections were taken, and these provided the thymus tissue. Method: immunoSEQ multiplex PCR; TCRdb's copy keeps in-frame clones and lacks some. In the table there are about 78,000 clones, 90% to 97% of which are singletons. The sample was thymus tissue. Receptor source: a boy younger than two with a congenital heart defect but otherwise immunologically healthy.

The J gene is TRBJ2-7, the V gene TRBV28; TRBD2 might be the D (5 bases). Germline CDR1 reads MDHEN; CDR2 reads SYDVKM. V was trimmed by 4 bases and J by 2 bases, leaving 15 bases between them. The CDR3 consists of 15 residues. Written as DNA, the CDR3 is TGTGCCAGCAGTTCCCCCTCGCAGCGGCCCTACGAGCAGTACTTC. Translated, it gives CASSSPSQRPYEQYF.

The chain combines TRBV25-1 with TRBJ1-1; possible D gene TRBD1, 6 bases. CDR1 and CDR2 (germline): MGHDK, SYGVNS. This CDR3 is built from 14 residues. Trimming shortened V by 9 bases and J by 2 bases, and 16 bases separated the two germline ends. CDR3: CASTEQGINTEAFF. DNA for the CDR3: TGTGCCAGTACCGAACAGGGAATTAACACTGAAGCTTTCTTT.

The V call is TRBV27, the J call TRBJ2-7; D unresolved. The CDR3 loop spans 15 amino acids. The germline CDR1 and CDR2 sequences are MNHEY and SMNVEV (reference sequence). The V and J ends lost 5 bases and 4 bases respectively, with 18 bases between them. The CDR3 bases are TGTGCCAGCAGTATCCACCGCCCAAACTGGTACGAGCAGTACTTC. This translates into CASSIHRPNWYEQYF.

This chain uses TRBV12-5 with TRBJ2-1, with TRBD1 matching 10 bases. V lost 2 bases and J lost 8; bases outside the gene matches: 9. Germline CDR1 LGHNT, CDR2 FRNRAP. This CDR3 has 16 residues. The CDR3 loop reads CASGLPRDRGGYEQFF. DNA for the CDR3: TGTGCTAGTGGTTTGCCGCGGGACAGGGGCGGGTATGAGCAGTTCTTC.

This sequence joins TRBV19 and TRBJ1-5; D uncertain. This CDR3 region has 14 residues. Trimming stripped 6 bases from V and 0 bases from J, with 9 bases between. The V gene's germline CDR1 is LNHDA and CDR2 SQIVND (reference sequence). DNA of the CDR3: TGTGCCAGTAGGACCACCTTTAGCAATCAGCCCCAGCATTTT. Translating it yields CASRTTFSNQPQHF.

This chain uses TRBV5-5 with TRBJ1-4; D is unresolved. The germline V gene encodes CDR1 SGHKS and CDR2 YYEKEE (reference sequence). The CDR3 runs 14 residues. V lost 0 bases to trimming and J lost 5 bases, with 8 bases between them. The CDR3 DNA sequence: TGTGCCAGCAGCTTGGGAGGGCTAAATGAAAAACTGTTTTTT. Its protein product is CASSLGGLNEKLFF. Combining the CDR3 with reference TRBV5-5 and TRBJ1-4 gives the whole variable domain DAGVTQSPTHLIKTRGQQVTLRCSPISGHKSVSWYQQVLGQGPQFIFQYYEKEERGRGNFPDRFSARQFPNYSSELNVNALLLGDSALYLCASSLGGLNEKLFFGSGTQLSVL.

This sequence joins TRBV5-1 and TRBJ2-7; the match to TRBD2 covers 10 bases. Germline lookup yields CDR1 SGHRS and CDR2 YFSETQ. The CDR3 contains 19 residues. The junction had 23 bases not matched to a gene; V was cut back by 6 bases and J by 5 bases. CDR3 residues: CASTVAGGKAGGRYDEQYF. DNA for the CDR3: TGCGCCAGCACGGTGGCAGGGGGCAAAGCGGGAGGGCGGTACGACGAGCAGTACTTC.

This rearrangement joins TRBV5-1 to TRBJ2-1; the match to TRBD2 covers 12 bases. This CDR3 is built from 18 residues. The germline CDR1 and CDR2 sequences are SGHRS and YFSETQ. V was clipped by 2 bases and J by 0 bases; unmatched bases: 6. This CDR3 reads CASSFTSGGFSSYNEQFF. The CDR3 region has the DNA TGCGCCAGCAGCTTTACTAGCGGGGGGTTTAGCTCCTACAATGAGCAGTTCTTC. Together with reference TRBV5-1 and TRBJ2-1, the CDR3 gives the full variable domain: KAGVTQTPRYLIKTRGQQVTLSCSPISGHRSVSWYQQTPGQGLQFLFEYFSETQRNKGNFPGRFSGRQFSNSRSEMNVSTLELGDSALYLCASSFTSGGFSSYNEQFFGPGTRLTVL.

The CDR3 DNA is TGTGCCACCAGCAGAGATGGTGGGCGGGGGGTACGGAGTGACAGCAATGAGCAGTTCTTC. It codes for CATSRDGGRGVRSDSNEQFF. The chain couples TRBV15 to TRBJ2-1; TRBD2 aligns across 8 bases. The CDR3 extends over 20 amino acids. V lost 0 bases, J lost 6 bases, and 19 bases stayed unmatched. Germline V gene data show CDR1 as LNHNV and CDR2 as YYDKDF (reference sequence).

The J gene is TRBJ2-2, the V gene TRBV27; TRBD2 might be the D (5 bases). Trimming removed 8 bases at V and 2 bases at J, with 12 bases between. Germline CDR1 MNHEY, CDR2 SMNVEV (reference sequence). The CDR3 sequence is 14 residues long. CDR3 sequence reads: CASSTSGNTGELFF. The CDR3 DNA reads TGTGCCAGCTCAACGAGCGGAAACACCGGGGAGCTGTTTTTT.

The chain joins TRBV28 to TRBJ2-3, with 12 bases matching TRBD2. The CDR3 contains 17 residues. With 6 bases clipped from V and 2 bases from J, the junction kept 9 bases outside the gene matches. Germline CDR1 reads MDHEN; CDR2 reads SYDVKM. The CDR3: CASRTGTSGRYTDTQYF. Written as DNA, the CDR3 is TGTGCCAGCAGAACCGGGACTAGCGGGCGGTACACAGATACGCAGTATTTT.

This clone was recorded only once. This chain uses TRBV12-5 with TRBJ2-1; 7 nucleotides align to TRBD1. The germline V gene has CDR1 LGHNT and CDR2 FRNRAP. This CDR3 spans 21 amino acids. Trimming at V came to 1 base and at J to 2 bases, leaving 20 bases not matched to a gene. Here the CDR3 reads CASGLATPLPTGQFTYNEQFF. CDR3 DNA sequence: TGTGCTAGTGGTTTGGCCACTCCCCTCCCCACGGGACAGTTTACCTACAATGAGCAGTTCTTC.

The chain links TRBV19 to TRBJ1-3; 7 positions agree with TRBD1. CDR1 is LNHDA, CDR2 SQIVND, per germline (reference sequence). The CDR3 has 19 residues. With 0 bases clipped from V and 2 bases from J, the junction kept 13 bases outside the gene matches. The CDR3 is CASSIDPPRQGPTGNTIYF. CDR3 nucleotides: TGTGCCAGTAGTATAGATCCCCCCCGACAGGGCCCTACTGGAAACACCATATATTTT.

The chain carries TRBV11-2 and TRBJ1-3; perhaps TRBD1 as D (5 bases). Trimming shortened V by 2 bases and J by 4 bases, and 21 bases separated the two germline ends. The V gene's germline CDR1 is SGHAT and CDR2 FQNNGV. This CDR3 spans 18 amino acids. The CDR3 DNA reads TGTGCCAGCAGCTTAACACTCCCACTCTGGGACGGAGGAAACACCATATATTTT. Amino acids: CASSLTLPLWDGGNTIYF.

This chain links TRBV2 with TRBJ1-5; TRBD1 might be the D (6 bases). Germline V CDR1 and CDR2: SNHLY, FYNNEI. V was cut by 1 base and J by 1 base, with 17 bases left in between. The CDR3 is 18 amino acids. The chain's CDR3 is CASSEDKRGVGSNQPQHF. The DNA of the CDR3 is TGTGCCAGCAGTGAAGACAAAAGGGGGGTAGGAAGCAATCAGCCCCAGCATTTT. The whole variable domain, remainder taken from reference TRBV2 and TRBJ1-5, is EPEVTQTPSHQVTQMGQEVILRCVPISNHLYFYWYRQILGQKVEFLVSFYNNEISEKSEIFDDQFSVERPDGSNFTLKIRSTKLEDSAMYFCASSEDKRGVGSNQPQHFGDGTRLSIL.

V is TRBV4-1 and J is TRBJ2-7, with 12 bases lining up with TRBD1. The CDR3 consists of 17 residues. V shed 0 bases, J shed 2 bases, and the junction held 5 bases outside the gene matches. The germline V gene encodes CDR1 MGHRA and CDR2 YSYEKL. In DNA, the CDR3 is TGCGCCAGCAGCCAAGATCTCCGGGACAGGGGGCCCTACGAGCAGTACTTC. Protein: CASSQDLRDRGPYEQYF.

The chain has TRBV19 and TRBJ1-1, with 7 bases fitting TRBD1. The J segment lost 1 base and the V segment lost 3 bases, leaving 2 bases of the junction unmatched. Germline V lookup: CDR1 LNHDA, CDR2 SQIVND (reference sequence). The CDR3 length is 14 residues. CDR3 bases: TGTGCCAGTAGTATGGGACAGACGAACACTGAAGCTTTCTTT. Its translation: CASSMGQTNTEAFF.

J is TRBJ2-3 and V is TRBV10-3, with TRBD1 as a possible D gene (6 bases). The germline gives CDR1 ENHRY, CDR2 SYGVKD. The V end was cut by 2 bases, the J end by 6 bases, with 18 bases between. The CDR3 extends over 16 amino acids. In DNA form, the CDR3 reads TGTGCCATCAGTGAGGCAGGTCAGGGGAGCAGGGATACGCAGTATTTT. It encodes CAISEAGQGSRDTQYF.

The CDR3 protein is CASSYANGTPLHF. The DNA for the CDR3 is TGTGCCAGCAGTTACGCTAATGGGACACCCCTCCACTTT. The chain uses TRBV6-5 and TRBJ1-6, with D hard to call. Trimming pared 2 bases from V and 11 bases from J, leaving 10 bases between. Germline V gene data show CDR1 as MNHEY and CDR2 as SVGAGI. This CDR3 is 13 amino acids long.

For the CDR3, the DNA is TGTGCCAGCAGCTCCCGAGCGATAACCAGTCCCTACGAGCAGTACTTC. As protein: CASSSRAITSPYEQYF. The rearrangement uses TRBV5-5 and TRBJ2-7, with no clear D. The germline gives CDR1 SGHKS, CDR2 YYEKEE (reference sequence). The CDR3 is made up of 16 amino acids. Trimming removed 3 bases at V and 2 bases at J, with 18 bases between.

The chain employs TRBV29-1 and TRBJ2-3; TRBD1 matches at 10 bases. The CDR3 extends over 15 amino acids. CDR1 is SQVTM and CDR2 is ANQGSEA in the germline V gene. The V segment lost 5 bases and the J segment 2 bases; nucleotides outside the gene matches: 7. CDR3 region: CSVWDRGGITDTQYF. In nucleotides, the CDR3 is TGCAGCGTTTGGGACAGGGGTGGGATCACAGATACGCAGTATTTT.

CDR3 loop: CASSLDILGQNRHEQYF. The CDR3 nucleotides are TGTGCCAGCAGCTTAGATATATTGGGACAGAACCGCCACGAGCAGTACTTC. V and J are TRBV11-2 and TRBJ2-7; 7 bases agree with TRBD1. The CDR3 is made up of 17 amino acids. CDR1 and CDR2 from the germline V gene are SGHAT and FQNNGV. After removal of 0 bases from V and 5 bases from J, the junction contained 13 bases not matched to a gene.

The V call is TRBV5-4, the J call TRBJ1-1; D not resolved. V gave up 2 bases and J gave up 0 bases, with 5 bases separating them. CDR1 is SGHNT, CDR2 YYREEE, per germline (reference sequence). The CDR3 sequence is 13 residues long. CDR3 nucleotides: TGTGCCAGCAGCTTCAGAATGAACACTGAAGCTTTCTTT. It translates to CASSFRMNTEAFF.

The V and J genes are TRBV2 and TRBJ2-7, with D unclear. This CDR3 is 16 amino acids long. Per the germline V gene, CDR1 is SNHLY and CDR2 is FYNNEI. Trimming took off 5 bases at V and 1 base at J, with 18 bases between the two ends. CDR3 DNA sequence: TGTGCCAGCAGTACCGGACGGAACCGCCGGTCCTACGAGCAGTACTTC. Translated: CASSTGRNRRSYEQYF.

The chain carries TRBV30 and TRBJ2-1; 8 nucleotides line up with TRBD2. V was pared by 4 bases and J by 7 bases, with 21 bases of the junction left unmatched. CDR1 is GTSNPN, CDR2 SVGIG, per germline (reference sequence). The CDR3 has 18 amino acids. In DNA form, the CDR3 reads TGTGCCTGGACCCTCAGGGTCAGCGGGGGACACCAGGGGAATGAGCAGTTCTTC. Translation gives CAWTLRVSGGHQGNEQFF.

This clone was seen once. This chain connects TRBV27 to TRBJ1-2; D not certain. Germline CDR1 MNHEY, CDR2 SMNVEV (reference sequence). The V end was cut by 6 bases, the J end by 5 bases, with 16 bases between. CDR3 length: 14 residues. CDR3 in DNA: TGTGCCAGCAGGCTGACGGTGGATCCTTATGGCTACACCTTC. This codes for CASRLTVDPYGYTF.

The V and J genes are TRBV5-1 and TRBJ2-1; no reliable D call. V was clipped by 0 bases and J by 3 bases, with 16 bases between them. CDR1 is SGHRS, CDR2 YFSETQ, per germline. The CDR3 runs to 17 residues. The CDR3 DNA reads as TGCGCCAGCAGCTTGGCGATATACCCGGGTTTCTACAATGAGCAGTTCTTC. The encoded protein is CASSLAIYPGFYNEQFF.

The V gene is TRBV2, the J gene TRBJ1-3; 10 bases align to TRBD1. Germline-derived CDR1 and CDR2 are SNHLY and FYNNEI. The V gene end was trimmed by 7 bases and the J gene end by 4 bases; junction bases not matched to a gene: 7. The CDR3 runs 15 residues. DNA for the CDR3: TGTGCCAGCACTCTCGGACAGGGGGACGGAAACACCATATATTTT. Its protein is CASTLGQGDGNTIYF.

This clone appeared once. The chain combines TRBV19 with TRBJ1-1; the D gene is possibly TRBD1 (6 bases). CDR1 and CDR2 (germline): LNHDA, SQIVND (reference sequence). The CDR3 runs to 13 residues. The V gene lost 8 bases and the J gene lost 7 bases, with 17 bases spanning the gap. The CDR3 DNA reads as TGTGCCAGTTTTAAACAGGGAGAGGGTGAAGCTTTCTTT. This translates into CASFKQGEGEAFF.

The chain employs TRBV11-2 and TRBJ2-7; D remains unclear. Germline assignment: CDR1 SGHAT and CDR2 FQNNGV. V shed 5 bases and J shed 5 bases, with 10 bases lying between them. There are 12 residues in the CDR3. The CDR3: CASSPGWDEQYF. In nucleotides, the CDR3 is TGTGCCAGCAGCCCCGGGTGGGACGAGCAGTACTTC.

This chain joins TRBV27 and TRBJ1-1, with unresolved D. Looked up from germline, CDR1 is MNHEY and CDR2 is SMNVEV (reference sequence). The V end lost 8 bases, the J end lost 3 bases, and 16 bases lay between the germline ends. This CDR3 comprises 14 residues. CDR3 in DNA: TGTGCCAGCTGCCCCGGGGTTTTTGACACTGAAGCTTTCTTT. It specifies CASCPGVFDTEAFF.

The chain employs TRBV27 and TRBJ1-2, with 10 bases identical to TRBD1. The CDR3 is 15 amino acids. After removal of 10 bases from V and 2 bases from J, the junction contained 10 bases not matched to a gene. Looked up from germline, CDR1 is MNHEY and CDR2 is SMNVEV (reference sequence). CDR3 sequence: CATGDRGDRNYGYTF. CDR3 DNA: TGTGCCACCGGGGACAGGGGCGATCGGAACTATGGCTACACCTTC.